Listed here are 10 T cell receptor beta chains from one sample, sequenced in a study of cytomegalovirus exposure and HLA in healthy donors. Vbeta (60) and Jbeta (13) primers were used in the PCR. The method was immunoSEQ multiplex PCR; TCRdb's version includes in-frame clones alone and lacks a portion of them. This sample carries around 150,000 clones, approximately 75% of them seen once, and the ten largest clones take roughly 2%. Sample: PBMCs. These receptors all come from a woman aged 18-30 years in good health and CMV-seronegative.

V gene TRBV6-1 combines with J gene TRBJ2-3; D remains ambiguous. In germline, CDR1 is MNHNS, CDR2 SASEGT. The CDR3 totals 16 residues. Between the trimmed V and J ends, which lost 4 bases and 0 bases, there was a span of 14 bases. The CDR3 sequence: CASSGPLVLSTDTQYF. The CDR3 bases are TGTGCCAGCAGTGGGCCCTTGGTGCTCAGCACAGATACGCAGTATTTT.

This chain links TRBV19 with TRBJ1-4; TRBD1 agrees at 10 bases. There are 15 residues in the CDR3. Germline trimming cut 6 bases from V and 8 bases from J; bases unmatched to any gene: 9. Germline V CDR1 and CDR2: LNHDA, SQIVND (reference sequence). The CDR3 bases are TGTGCCAGTAGCGGGGTCGGGACAGGGGACGAAAAACTGTTTTTT. This gives the protein CASSGVGTGDEKLFF.

The V call is TRBV7-9, the J call TRBJ2-1; TRBD2 aligns across 7 bases. Germline-derived CDR1 and CDR2 are SEHNR and FQNEAQ (reference sequence). The CDR3 extends over 16 amino acids. V trimming: 2 bases; J trimming: 6 bases; junction bases outside the gene matches: 10. The CDR3 DNA sequence: TGTGCCAGCAGCTTATTCCTGGCTAGCGGCGGCAATGAGCAGTTCTTC. The encoded protein is CASSLFLASGGNEQFF.

This clone was seen a few times. The chain couples TRBV6-6 to TRBJ1-2, with 9 bases aligning to TRBD1. Germline trimming cut 10 bases from V and 5 bases from J; bases unmatched to any gene: 5. Germline V gene lookup returns CDR1 MNHNY and CDR2 SVGAGI (reference sequence). This CDR3 is 12 amino acids long. As DNA, the CDR3 is TGTGCCACCTGGGACAGGGCATATGGCTACACCTTC. This sequence encodes CATWDRAYGYTF.

The J gene is TRBJ1-2, the V gene TRBV5-1; tentative D call: TRBD1 (5 bases). CDR1 is SGHRS, CDR2 YFSETQ, per germline. V was pared by 5 bases and J by 4 bases, with 12 bases between. The CDR3 extends over 13 amino acids. CDR3 coding DNA: TGCGCCAGCAGACAGGACGGGTTCTATGGCTACACCTTC. Its translation: CASRQDGFYGYTF.

This clone was detected only once. The V gene is TRBV7-8, the J gene TRBJ2-5, with D possibly TRBD2 on 6 matching bases. Deletions cut 4 bases from V and 2 bases from J, with 17 bases between. The CDR3 covers 16 residues. The germline CDR1 and CDR2 sequences are SGHVS and FQNEAQ. CDR3 in DNA: TGTGCCAGCAGCTCCCTCAGGATAGCGGAACAAGAGACCCAGTACTTC. This encodes CASSSLRIAEQETQYF.

This sequence joins TRBV19 and TRBJ1-6; TRBD1 might be the D (6 bases). This CDR3 is 15 amino acids long. CDR1 and CDR2 from the germline V gene are LNHDA and SQIVND (reference sequence). V was pared by 3 bases and J by 4 bases, with 10 bases between. CDR3 sequence (DNA): TGTGCCAGTAGTATGGGGGACACTTATAATTCACCCCTCCACTTT. It yields the protein CASSMGDTYNSPLHF.

The chain employs TRBV5-1 and TRBJ1-4; 9 nucleotides agree with TRBD1. The V gene end was trimmed by 4 bases and the J gene end by 5 bases; junction bases not matched to a gene: 6. The CDR3 is 15 residues long. Per germline, CDR1 SGHRS and CDR2 YFSETQ. Written as DNA, the CDR3 is TGCGCCAGCAGCGGGATCGGGACAGGGAATGAAAAACTGTTTTTT. Its translation: CASSGIGTGNEKLFF.

V and J are TRBV27 and TRBJ2-7; D gene uncertain. Looked up from germline, CDR1 is MNHEY and CDR2 is SMNVEV (reference sequence). V was pared by 0 bases and J by 1 base, with 13 bases between. The CDR3 covers 16 residues. The CDR3 here is CASSLSVTGRSYEQYF. CDR3 nucleotide sequence: TGTGCCAGCAGTTTATCGGTCACGGGTCGATCCTACGAGCAGTACTTC.

The chain uses TRBV27 and TRBJ1-6; D call uncertain. CDR1 is MNHEY and CDR2 is SMNVEV in the germline V gene (reference sequence). Trimming took 3 bases from V and 7 from J, leaving 13 bases between them. This CDR3 has 15 amino acids. The CDR3 DNA sequence: TGTGCCAGCAGTTTGACTCTTGGCGGGAATTCACCCCTCCACTTT. It yields the protein CASSLTLGGNSPLHF.